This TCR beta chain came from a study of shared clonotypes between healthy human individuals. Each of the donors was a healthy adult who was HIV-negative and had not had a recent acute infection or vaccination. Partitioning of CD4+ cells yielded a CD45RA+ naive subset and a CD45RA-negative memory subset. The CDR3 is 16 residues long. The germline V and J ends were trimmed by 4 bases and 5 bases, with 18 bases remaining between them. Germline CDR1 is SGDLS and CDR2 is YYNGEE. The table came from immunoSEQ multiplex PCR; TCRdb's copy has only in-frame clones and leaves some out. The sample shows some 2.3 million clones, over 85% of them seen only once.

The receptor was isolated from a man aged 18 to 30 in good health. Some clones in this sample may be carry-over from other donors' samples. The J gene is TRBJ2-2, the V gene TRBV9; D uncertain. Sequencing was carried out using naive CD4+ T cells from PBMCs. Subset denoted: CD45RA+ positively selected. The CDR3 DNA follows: TGTGCCAGCAGCCTCCAGCCCGATGAACGTACCGGGGAGCTGTTTTTT. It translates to CASSLQPDERTGELFF.